A single sample gave rise to the 25 T cell receptor beta chains below, sequenced in a study of control samples from healthy donors and cancer patients. TCRdb's table, derived via immunoSEQ multiplex PCR, lists solely in-frame clones and lacks some. The sample includes 60,000 to 85,000 clones, almost 95% of them seen just once. The sequenced sample was blood. Receptors originate from a woman in her fifties or sixties in good health.

The rearrangement joins TRBV7-2 to TRBJ2-5, with D possibly TRBD2 on 5 matching bases. Trimming removed 5 bases at V and 4 bases at J, with 20 bases between. In germline, CDR1 is SGHTA, CDR2 FQGNSA. CDR3 size: 16 residues. The CDR3 protein is CASSLRMSVAGETQYF. Written as DNA, the CDR3 is TGTGCCAGCAGCCTAAGGATGTCGGTGGCGGGAGAGACCCAGTACTTC.

The chain uses TRBV6-5 and TRBJ2-1, with D perhaps TRBD2 (5 bases). From germline, CDR1 is MNHEY and CDR2 SVGAGI. Trimming removed 6 bases at V and 7 bases at J, with 13 bases between. The CDR3 extends over 13 amino acids. The CDR3 DNA reads as TGTGCCAGCAGGGCCTCCGGCGGGAATGAGCAGTTCTTC. It codes for CASRASGGNEQFF.

The chain recombines TRBV2 with TRBJ2-7, with 7 nucleotides matching TRBD1. The CDR3 is made up of 15 amino acids. V shed 6 bases and J 0 bases; nucleotides not matched to a gene: 8. In germline, CDR1 is SNHLY, CDR2 FYNNEI. CDR3 region: CASRYRGIRSYEQYF. The CDR3 DNA reads as TGTGCCAGCAGGTACAGGGGAATCCGCTCCTACGAGCAGTACTTC. Combining the CDR3 with reference TRBV2 and TRBJ2-7 gives the whole variable domain EPEVTQTPSHQVTQMGQEVILRCVPISNHLYFYWYRQILGQKVEFLVSFYNNEISEKSEIFDDQFSVERPDGSNFTLKIRSTKLEDSAMYFCASRYRGIRSYEQYFGPGTRLTVT.

The rearrangement links TRBV7-2 to TRBJ2-2; weak D call: TRBD2 (6 bases). Germline CDR1 and CDR2: SGHTA and FQGNSA. This CDR3 is built from 14 residues. V was clipped by 5 bases and J by 4 bases, with 11 bases between them. The DNA of the CDR3 is TGTGCCAGCAGCCATGGGACTGCCACCGGGGAGCTGTTTTTT. Translation: CASSHGTATGELFF.

The gene calls are TRBV18 and TRBJ1-3, with 7 bases that match TRBD1. The CDR3 covers 16 residues. Germline values: CDR1 KGHSH, CDR2 LQKENI. The V segment lost 3 bases and the J segment 0 bases; nucleotides outside the gene matches: 5. The CDR3 DNA reads as TGTGCCAGCTCACCGGGGACAGCCAACTCTGGAAACACCATATATTTT. It encodes CASSPGTANSGNTIYF.

V usage is TRBV10-3 and J usage is TRBJ2-7; 7 bases align to TRBD2. This CDR3 is 14 amino acids long. The ends lost 6 bases at V and 4 bases at J; junction bases unmatched: 9. The germline gives CDR1 ENHRY, CDR2 SYGVKD. CDR3 amino acids: CAISGEGLDYEQYF. The CDR3 coding sequence is TGTGCCATCAGCGGGGAGGGCCTTGATTACGAGCAGTACTTC.

The V and J genes are TRBV11-3 and TRBJ2-3; 7 bases line up with TRBD1. The V gene end was trimmed by 5 bases and the J gene end by 0 bases; junction bases not matched to a gene: 11. The CDR3 loop spans 17 amino acids. CDR1 and CDR2 from the germline V gene are SGHNT and YENEEA. CDR3 sequence reads: CASSQRQGPSSTDTQYF. For the CDR3, the DNA is TGTGCCAGCAGCCAACGACAGGGCCCTAGTAGCACAGATACGCAGTATTTT.

This chain joins TRBV7-9 and TRBJ1-1; perhaps TRBD1 as D (6 bases). From germline, CDR1 is SEHNR and CDR2 FQNEAQ (reference sequence). Trimming took 1 base from V and 0 from J, leaving 9 bases between them. This CDR3 contains 15 residues. CDR3 loop: CASSLETGLNTEAFF. CDR3 sequence (DNA): TGTGCCAGCAGCTTAGAAACAGGGTTGAACACTGAAGCTTTCTTT. The full variable domain, in which reference TRBV7-9 and TRBJ1-1 provide the parts outside the CDR3, is DTGVSQNPRHKITKRGQNVTFRCDPISEHNRLYWYRQTLGQGPEFLTYFQNEAQLEKSRLLSDRFSAERPKGSFSTLEIQRTEQGDSAMYLCASSLETGLNTEAFFGQGTRLTVV.

The chain uses TRBV6-5 and TRBJ2-7, with 11 bases identical to TRBD2. V lost 8 bases, J lost 7 bases, and 4 bases stayed unmatched. Germline-derived CDR1 and CDR2 are MNHEY and SVGAGI. The CDR3 covers 12 residues. The CDR3 sequence is CASGRLAGEQYF. Here the CDR3 DNA reads TGTGCCAGCGGACGACTAGCGGGAGAGCAGTACTTC.

This clone was detected once. The chain combines TRBV10-3 with TRBJ1-1; 11 positions agree with TRBD1. After removal of 3 bases from V and 8 bases from J, the junction contained 14 bases not matched to a gene. Looked up from germline, CDR1 is ENHRY and CDR2 is SYGVKD. The CDR3 totals 17 residues. The CDR3 here is CAISEFPPGTGGHEAFF. In DNA, the CDR3 is TGTGCCATCAGTGAATTCCCCCCCGGGACAGGGGGACACGAAGCTTTCTTT.

The rearrangement uses TRBV5-1 and TRBJ1-5, with 10 bases identical to TRBD1. This CDR3 is 15 amino acids long. Trimming took 4 bases from V and 2 from J; bases not matched to a gene: 3. Germline V CDR1 and CDR2: SGHRS, YFSETQ. The CDR3, as DNA: TGCGCCAGCAGCCTAGGGACAGGGGGCAATCAGCCCCAGCATTTT. It is translated as CASSLGTGGNQPQHF.

The chain has TRBV6-6 and TRBJ2-1; D gene uncertain. Germline V CDR1 and CDR2: MNHNY, SVGAGI (reference sequence). Trimming stripped 6 bases from V and 6 bases from J, with 9 bases between. This CDR3 has 12 amino acids. The CDR3 loop is CASSRLFNEQFF. The CDR3 bases are TGTGCCAGCAGCCGGCTCTTCAATGAGCAGTTCTTC.

The chain joins TRBV30 to TRBJ2-1, with 11 bases fitting TRBD2. Germline CDR1 and CDR2: GTSNPN and SVGIG (reference sequence). The CDR3 consists of 15 residues. The V and J ends lost 0 bases and 7 bases, in that order; junction bases with no gene match: 5. CDR3 in DNA: TGTGCCTGGAGTGTCCTAGCGGGAGGTGGTAATGAGCAGTTCTTC. It codes for CAWSVLAGGGNEQFF.

V is TRBV29-1 and J is TRBJ1-1; D is uncertain. This CDR3 is 12 amino acids long. Germline lookup yields CDR1 SQVTM and CDR2 ANQGSEA. V lost 6 bases and J lost 2, with 10 bases in between. The CDR3: CSVVLGNTEAFF. The CDR3 nucleotides are TGCAGCGTGGTTCTGGGTAACACTGAAGCTTTCTTT.

The chain couples TRBV6-1 to TRBJ1-4; D is unresolved. Germline lookup yields CDR1 MNHNS and CDR2 SASEGT. Trimming pared 2 bases from V and 6 bases from J, leaving 13 bases between. The CDR3 has 15 residues. CDR3 nucleotides: TGTGCCAGCAGTGAAATGCCCTCGAGGGATGAAAAACTGTTTTTT. It specifies CASSEMPSRDEKLFF.

The J gene is TRBJ2-1, the V gene TRBV19, with D tentatively TRBD1 or TRBD2 (5 bases each). Germline V gives CDR1 LNHDA, CDR2 SQIVND (reference sequence). CDR3 size: 16 residues. V lost 0 bases to trimming and J lost 8 bases, with 17 bases between them. CDR3 sequence: CASSIDGGTRGHEQFF. Written as DNA, the CDR3 is TGTGCCAGTAGTATAGACGGCGGCACGAGGGGCCATGAGCAGTTCTTC.

The chain recombines TRBV30 with TRBJ2-7, with D possibly TRBD1 on 6 matching bases. The V end was cut by 5 bases, the J end by 7 bases, with 15 bases between. CDR1 is GTSNPN and CDR2 is SVGIG in the germline V gene (reference sequence). The CDR3 spans 12 residues. This CDR3 reads CAWAGDTGEQYF. The CDR3 bases are TGTGCCTGGGCCGGGGACACGGGGGAGCAGTACTTC.

V and J are TRBV6-5 and TRBJ2-5; weak D call: TRBD1 (6 bases). Trimming left V 4 bases short and J 10 bases short, with 10 bases between. The CDR3 spans 11 residues. The germline V gene encodes CDR1 MNHEY and CDR2 SVGAGI. Here the CDR3 reads CASSLGGSQYF. Here the CDR3 DNA reads TGTGCCAGCAGTTTAGGGGGTAGCCAGTACTTC.

J is TRBJ2-2 and V is TRBV27; tentative D call: TRBD2 (6 bases). Deletions cut 5 bases from V and 5 bases from J, with 18 bases between. Per the germline V gene, CDR1 is MNHEY and CDR2 is SMNVEV (reference sequence). This CDR3 has 16 residues. The DNA for the CDR3 is TGTGCCAGCAGTGGCCCTGGGCGGGAACGGACCGGGGAGCTGTTTTTT. Translation gives CASSGPGRERTGELFF.

The CDR3 bases are TGCGCCAGCAGCTTGGATTTCAACAGTGCCATGAACACTGAAGCTTTCTTT. This encodes CASSLDFNSAMNTEAFF. The chain is built from TRBV5-1 and TRBJ1-1; no clear D. The germline gives CDR1 SGHRS, CDR2 YFSETQ. The length of the CDR3 is 17 residues. Trimming cost V 0 bases and J 0 bases, with 15 bases left between them.

This clone showed up just once. V and J are TRBV18 and TRBJ1-1; TRBD1 aligns across 9 bases. The junction had 0 bases not matched to a gene; V was cut back by 4 bases and J by 3 bases. Germline V lookup: CDR1 KGHSH, CDR2 LQKENI. CDR3 length: 13 residues. The CDR3 reads CASSRQGDTEAFF. The CDR3 nucleotides are TGTGCCAGCTCACGACAGGGGGACACTGAAGCTTTCTTT.

The rearrangement links TRBV6-5 to TRBJ1-6, with D perhaps matching TRBD1 (6 bases). V was pared by 6 bases and J by 0 bases, with 6 bases between. The CDR3 is made up of 14 amino acids. Germline V lookup: CDR1 MNHEY, CDR2 SVGAGI. CDR3 residues: CASRDSSYNSPLHF. CDR3 DNA: TGTGCCAGCAGGGACAGCTCCTATAATTCACCCCTCCACTTT.

CDR3 bases: TGTGCCAGTAACGGTGTCGACTATGGCTACACCTTC. Translated: CASNGVDYGYTF. V and J are TRBV19 and TRBJ1-2, with D unresolved. Trimming shortened V by 7 bases and J by 3 bases, and 9 bases separated the two germline ends. The germline V gene has CDR1 LNHDA and CDR2 SQIVND (reference sequence). This CDR3 comprises 12 residues. Full variable domain (rest looked up from reference TRBV19 and TRBJ1-2): DGGITQSPKYLFRKEGQNVTLSCEQNLNHDAMYWYRQDPGQGLRLIYYSQIVNDFQKGDIAEGYSVSREKKESFPLTVTSAQKNPTAFYLCASNGVDYGYTFGSGTRLTVV.

The J gene is TRBJ1-1, the V gene TRBV23-1; 7 bases map to TRBD1. TRBV23-1 is labeled an ORF, and its function is uncertain. There are 18 residues in the CDR3. Germline trimming cut 0 bases from V and 0 bases from J; bases unmatched to any gene: 10. The CDR3 DNA follows: TGCGCCAGCAGTCAATCAGGGGGCGGGGATTCAATGAACACTGAAGCTTTCTTT. Amino acids: CASSQSGGGDSMNTEAFF.

The chain couples TRBV4-2 to TRBJ2-1; possible D gene TRBD1, 5 bases. CDR3 length: 16 residues. Trimming stripped 0 bases from V and 1 base from J, with 10 bases between. Germline V CDR1 and CDR2: LGHNA, YNFKEQ. The DNA for the CDR3 is TGTGCCAGCAGCCAAGATAATGGGGCATCCTACAATGAGCAGTTCTTC. Translating it yields CASSQDNGASYNEQFF.